Listed here are 24 T cell receptor beta chains from one sample, sequenced in a study of T cells in Graves' hyperthyroidism and ophthalmopathy. Amplification yielded TCR beta CDR3 regions, with RNA transcripts as the source. During a first-round RT-PCR of the TCR CDR3, the HTBI primer set was used. TCRdb re-derived calls from the multiplex PCR reads in MiXCR, one entry per CDR3 protein. Of about 720,000 distinct CDR3 sequences listed, approximately 18% are singletons. Sample: blood. Receptors were obtained from a woman aged 45-59 years with Graves' hyperthyroidism that later progressed to Graves' ophthalmopathy.

In this sample, this clonotype turned up many times. V usage is TRBV30 and J usage is TRBJ1-4; D call uncertain. CDR3 size: 14 residues. The V and J ends lost 2 bases and 4 bases respectively, with 11 bases between them. CDR1 is GTSNPN, CDR2 SVGIG, per germline (reference sequence). CDR3 in amino acids: CAWSPKDHNEKLFF. CDR3 nucleotides: TGTGCCTGGAGTCCCAAGGACCATAATGAAAAACTGTTTTTT.

The table lists this clonotype with a few counts. The V call is TRBV3-1, the J call TRBJ2-5; 8 bases align to TRBD2. From germline, CDR1 is LGHDT and CDR2 YNNKEL (reference sequence). The CDR3 is 14 amino acids. The V segment lost 6 bases and the J segment 5 bases; nucleotides outside the gene matches: 8. The CDR3 protein is CASRPGGGGETQYF. The CDR3 DNA is TGTGCCAGCAGGCCGGGGGGGGGCGGTGAGACCCAGTACTTC.

Here the CDR3 DNA reads TGTGCCAGCAGCTCGACAAGGGGAGATACGCAGTATTTT. It encodes CASSSTRGDTQYF. This chain links TRBV7-3 with TRBJ2-3, with a tentative D call TRBD1 (5 bases). The V end was cut by 4 bases, the J end by 5 bases, with 10 bases between. This CDR3 is 13 amino acids long. Per the germline V gene, CDR1 is SGHTA and CDR2 is FQGTGA.

V is TRBV29-1 and J is TRBJ2-1, with D perhaps TRBD2 (5 bases). From germline, CDR1 is SQVTM and CDR2 ANQGSEA. Trimming took 0 bases from V and 3 from J, leaving 9 bases between them. The CDR3 is 14 amino acids. The CDR3 nucleotides are TGCAGCGTTGAAGAATCTAGCCGCTACAATGAGCAGTTCTTC. This encodes CSVEESSRYNEQFF.

The rearrangement uses TRBV9 and TRBJ2-2; D may match TRBD1 or TRBD2 (5 bases each). This CDR3 is 15 amino acids long. Germline CDR1 is SGDLS and CDR2 is YYNGEE. Trimming left V 0 bases short and J 3 bases short, with 9 bases between. CDR3 sequence: CASSVGGYDTGELFF. In nucleotides, the CDR3 is TGTGCCAGCAGCGTAGGGGGGTATGACACCGGGGAGCTGTTTTTT.

The genes are TRBV5-5 and TRBJ1-5; no definite D call. CDR3 length: 14 amino acids. In germline, CDR1 is SGHKS, CDR2 YYEKEE (reference sequence). V gave up 1 base and J gave up 1 base, with 6 bases separating them. The CDR3 spells CASSLTYSNQPQHF. The CDR3 DNA follows: TGTGCCAGCAGCTTGACGTACAGCAATCAGCCCCAGCATTTT.

The V call is TRBV6-2 or TRBV6-3, the J call TRBJ1-2, with a possible D match to TRBD1 (6 bases). The CDR3 has 18 residues. The V end lost 2 bases, the J end lost 1 base, and 20 bases lay between the germline ends. Looked up from germline, CDR1 is MNHEY and CDR2 is SVGEGT. DNA for the CDR3: TGTGCCAGCAGTTACAATTCTCGTTCGGTACAGGGTAACTATGGCTACACCTTC. It yields the protein CASSYNSRSVQGNYGYTF.

This clonotype was recorded at least ten times. This CDR3 reads CASRPRGGADTQYF. The CDR3 bases are TGTGCCAGCAGACCCAGGGGGGGCGCAGATACGCAGTATTTT. V usage is TRBV7-9 and J usage is TRBJ2-3; perhaps D is TRBD1 or TRBD2 (7 bases each). V was trimmed by 6 bases and J by 4 bases, leaving 14 bases between them. The CDR3 has 14 amino acids. The germline V gene has CDR1 SEHNR and CDR2 FQNEAQ (reference sequence).

This clonotype came up a few times. The rearrangement joins TRBV30 to TRBJ1-2; D is ambiguous. The V and J ends lost 4 bases and 1 base respectively, with 13 bases between them. This CDR3 region has 14 residues. The germline V gene has CDR1 GTSNPN and CDR2 SVGIG (reference sequence). CDR3 protein: CAWKVAGVNYGYTF. The DNA for the CDR3 is TGTGCCTGGAAGGTTGCCGGGGTTAACTATGGCTACACCTTC.

This clonotype occurred many times. The chain is built from TRBV12-3 or TRBV12-4 and TRBJ1-2, with a weak D call TRBD1 (6 bases). The CDR3 has 14 amino acids. Trimming cost V 5 bases and J 5 bases, with 15 bases left between them. CDR3 sequence reads: CASSPHRVRYGYTF. The CDR3 bases are TGTGCCAGCAGTCCACACAGGGTTCGATATGGCTACACCTTC.

As regards this clonotype: The junction departs from germline at one end; a sequencing error may be responsible. The V call is TRBV7-9, the J call TRBJ1-1; D ambiguous. The CDR3 is 15 residues long. Germline V gene sequence: CDR1 SEHNR, CDR2 FQNEAQ (reference sequence). The CDR3 sequence: CASWGGLSTGTEAFF. The CDR3 DNA is TGCGCCAGCTGGGGAGGACTGTCAACGGGCACTGAAGCTTTCTTT.

To note about this clonotype: Mismatch with germline at one junction end may stem from a read error. The chain is built from TRBV27 and TRBJ2-2; TRBD1 is a possible D gene (7 bases). The CDR3 is 14 amino acids. From germline, CDR1 is MNHEY and CDR2 SMNVEV (reference sequence). The chain's CDR3 is CASRDRENTGGLFF. In DNA form, the CDR3 reads TGTGCCAGCAGAGACAGGGAGAACACCGGGGGGCTGTTTTTT.

Only a few counts were recorded for this clonotype. The rearrangement joins TRBV18 to TRBJ2-4; 8 bases map to TRBD1. The CDR3 covers 15 residues. Germline trimming cut 3 bases from V and 9 bases from J; bases unmatched to any gene: 10. In germline, CDR1 is KGHSH, CDR2 LQKENI. CDR3 DNA sequence: TGTGCCAGCTCACCGGATAGTGGACAGGGTGGCATTCAGTACTTC. Protein sequence: CASSPDSGQGGIQYF.

This clonotype came up many times. The V call is TRBV12-3 or TRBV12-4, the J call TRBJ2-3; maybe TRBD2 (5 bases). Trimming pared 5 bases from V and 3 bases from J, leaving 18 bases between. The CDR3 has 16 residues. CDR3 region: CASSPTLPGNTDTQYF. The DNA for the CDR3 is TGTGCCAGCAGTCCGACCCTTCCGGGGAATACAGATACGCAGTATTTT.

The CDR3 DNA is TGTGCCAGCACTCAGGGGGACAGATCCTACAATGAGCAGTTCTTC. The encoded protein is CASTQGDRSYNEQFF. The chain recombines TRBV6-1 with TRBJ2-1; 7 positions agree with TRBD1. Trimming at V came to 7 bases and at J to 1 base, leaving 7 bases not matched to a gene. The germline CDR1 and CDR2 sequences are MNHNS and SASEGT. CDR3 length: 15 residues.

This clonotype was seen many times. V and J are TRBV7-9 and TRBJ2-1; D not certain. Per the germline V gene, CDR1 is SEHNR and CDR2 is FQNEAQ (reference sequence). Trimming shortened V by 2 bases and J by 4 bases, and 18 bases separated the two germline ends. The CDR3 is 17 amino acids. CDR3 DNA sequence: TGTGCCAGCAGCTTAAGCGTCCCAACGTATAGTTACAATGAGCAGTTCTTC. Protein sequence: CASSLSVPTYSYNEQFF.

This clonotype has ten or more counts. The gene calls are TRBV7-2 and TRBJ2-1; D gene unclear. Trimming cost V 5 bases and J 4 bases, with 15 bases left between them. The CDR3 spans 15 residues. CDR1 and CDR2 from the germline V gene are SGHTA and FQGNSA. CDR3 region: CASSPSNRPYNEQFF. CDR3 DNA sequence: TGTGCCAGCAGCCCAAGCAACCGACCGTACAATGAGCAGTTCTTC.

In its sample, this clonotype was seen many times. The chain couples TRBV28 to TRBJ1-4; D perhaps matches TRBD1 (5 bases). The CDR3 covers 14 residues. Trimming stripped 3 bases from V and 7 bases from J, with 12 bases between. Germline assignment: CDR1 MDHEN and CDR2 SYDVKM. This CDR3 reads CASSFSQGVEKLFF. Written as DNA, the CDR3 is TGTGCCAGCAGTTTCTCCCAGGGAGTTGAAAAACTGTTTTTT.

The rearrangement uses TRBV5-1 and TRBJ1-4, with 8 bases lining up with TRBD1. The trim removed 3 bases at V and 8 bases at J, leaving 9 bases unmatched. The germline V gene encodes CDR1 SGHRS and CDR2 YFSETQ. CDR3 size: 15 residues. The CDR3 DNA reads TGCGCCAGCAGCTCGAGACAGGGGACAGTAGAAAAACTGTTTTTT. Protein sequence: CASSSRQGTVEKLFF.

This clonotype was seen more than once but under ten times. The chain has TRBV7-6 and TRBJ1-2; D not resolved. The CDR3 consists of 13 residues. Germline V gene lookup returns CDR1 SGHVS and CDR2 FNYEAQ. Trimming removed 5 bases at V and 5 bases at J, with 12 bases between. CDR3 sequence: CASSPALGYGYTF. CDR3 coding DNA: TGTGCCAGCAGCCCAGCACTGGGGTATGGCTACACCTTC.

This clonotype was seen only a few times. The rearrangement links TRBV27 to TRBJ1-5; TRBD1 aligns across 9 bases. The CDR3 spans 17 residues. The V and J ends lost 2 bases and 6 bases, in that order; junction bases with no gene match: 11. Germline assignment: CDR1 MNHEY and CDR2 SMNVEV (reference sequence). The CDR3 nucleotides are TGTGCCAGCAGTTTAACTTCCACAGGGGGCTTAAGTCAGCCCCAGCATTTT. Amino acid sequence: CASSLTSTGGLSQPQHF.

This clonotype was picked up a small number of times. The chain joins TRBV10-3 to TRBJ1-5, with D hard to call. Germline CDR1 and CDR2: ENHRY and SYGVKD. V gave up 3 bases and J gave up 4 bases, with 13 bases separating them. The CDR3 consists of 15 residues. The CDR3, as DNA: TGTGCCATCAGTGACGACCATACCTCAAATCAGCCCCAGCATTTT. As protein: CAISDDHTSNQPQHF.

This clonotype has at least ten counts. The chain recombines TRBV3-1 with TRBJ1-4; 9 nucleotides agree with TRBD1. This CDR3 is built from 15 residues. With 5 bases clipped from V and 7 bases from J, the junction kept 8 bases outside the gene matches. The germline gives CDR1 LGHDT, CDR2 YNNKEL (reference sequence). The CDR3 loop is CASSTGQGWGEKLFF. The CDR3 coding sequence is TGTGCCAGCAGCACAGGACAGGGGTGGGGTGAAAAACTGTTTTTT.

The chain combines TRBV6-2 or TRBV6-3 with TRBJ1-1; no firm D call. This CDR3 contains 13 residues. Trimming removed 7 bases from V and 4 bases from J, with 13 bases in between. Germline CDR1 and CDR2: MNHEY and SVGEGT. CDR3 sequence: CASIQRTGTEAFF. CDR3 bases: TGTGCCAGCATCCAACGAACGGGCACTGAAGCTTTCTTT.